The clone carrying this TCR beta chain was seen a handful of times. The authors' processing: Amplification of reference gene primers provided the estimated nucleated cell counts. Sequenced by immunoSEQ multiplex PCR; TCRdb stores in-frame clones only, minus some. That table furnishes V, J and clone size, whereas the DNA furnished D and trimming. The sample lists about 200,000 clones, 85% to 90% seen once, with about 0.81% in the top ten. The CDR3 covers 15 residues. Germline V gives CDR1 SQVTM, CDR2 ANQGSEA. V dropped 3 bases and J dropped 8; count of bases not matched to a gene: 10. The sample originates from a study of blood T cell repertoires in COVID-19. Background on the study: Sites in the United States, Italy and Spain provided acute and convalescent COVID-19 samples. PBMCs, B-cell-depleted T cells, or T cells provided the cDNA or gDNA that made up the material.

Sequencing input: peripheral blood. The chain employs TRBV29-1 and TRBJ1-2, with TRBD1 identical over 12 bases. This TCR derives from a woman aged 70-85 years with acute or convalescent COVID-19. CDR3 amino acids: CSVDRPGQGAGGYTF. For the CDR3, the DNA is TGCAGCGTTGACCGGCCGGGACAGGGGGCGGGCGGCTACACCTTC.